These T cell receptor beta chains were read from a single sample in a study of blood T cell repertoires in COVID-19. Using immunoSEQ multiplex PCR, the repertoire was profiled, and TCRdb retains in-frame clones only, with some absent. The sample holds some 240,000 clones, roughly 82% seen once. Sequencing was done on a sample of peripheral blood. The source is a woman aged 40 to 50 who had recovered from COVID-19. Each CDR3 is given with its conserved first and last residue. A D gene is named only where the DNA matches it firmly.

v_gene: TRBV19; j_gene: TRBJ1-2; d_gene: TRBD1; CDR3nt: TGTGCCAGTAGCACCCCCCGGACAGGGGGCGGTTCTGGCTACACCTTC; CDR3aa: CASSTPRTGGGSGYTF
v_gene: TRBV19; j_gene: TRBJ2-5; d_gene: TRBD1; CDR3nt: TGTGCCAGTAGTATTGGACAGGTCCAAGAGACCCAGTACTTC; CDR3aa: CASSIGQVQETQYF
v_gene: TRBV5-1; j_gene: TRBJ1-1; d_gene: .; CDR3nt: TGCGCCAGCAGCCGATCAGGGGCGGACACTGAAGCTTTCTTT; CDR3aa: CASSRSGADTEAFF
v_gene: TRBV10-3; j_gene: TRBJ1-1; d_gene: .; CDR3nt: TGTGCCATCAGTGAGGAACAGGGAGCTGAAGCTTTCTTT; CDR3aa: CAISEEQGAEAFF
v_gene: TRBV7-6; j_gene: TRBJ2-3; d_gene: TRBD2; CDR3nt: TGTGCCAGCAGCGGGGGACTAGCGGGGGGGCATATAGATACGCAGTATTTT; CDR3aa: CASSGGLAGGHIDTQYF
v_gene: TRBV28; j_gene: TRBJ1-2; d_gene: .; CDR3nt: TGTGCCACAGTGGGGGGGATCCGGAATTCTAACTATGGCTACACCTTC; CDR3aa: CATVGGIRNSNYGYTF
v_gene: TRBV5-6; j_gene: TRBJ2-3; d_gene: TRBD1; CDR3nt: TGTGCCAGCAGCTTAACAGGGGGCGAGTATACGCAGTATTTT; CDR3aa: CASSLTGGEYTQYF
v_gene: TRBV9; j_gene: TRBJ2-3; d_gene: TRBD2; CDR3nt: TGTGCCAGCAGCGTAGGTAATAGCGGGGGGGATACGCAGTATTTT; CDR3aa: CASSVGNSGGDTQYF
v_gene: TRBV4-1; j_gene: TRBJ1-2; d_gene: TRBD1; CDR3nt: TGCGCCAGCAGCCAAGAGACAGGGGACTATGGCTACACCTTC; CDR3aa: CASSQETGDYGYTF
v_gene: TRBV18; j_gene: TRBJ2-5; d_gene: TRBD2; CDR3nt: TGTGCCAGCTCACCCATAGCGGGGTCTAGAGAGACCCAGTACTTC; CDR3aa: CASSPIAGSRETQYF